This is a list of T cell receptor beta chains from one sample in a study of cytomegalovirus exposure and HLA in healthy donors. TCRdb keeps only in-frame clones here, not all; method: immunoSEQ multiplex PCR. The sample has over 75,000 clones, about 66% seen once. Sequences were obtained from PBMCs. Source of these receptors: a man younger than 40 in good health and CMV-seronegative. CDR3s include the opening cysteine and the closing phenylalanine or tryptophan.

v_gene: TRBV6-1
j_gene: TRBJ1-1
CDR3aa: CASSGPGTGVMTEAFF

v_gene: TRBV5-4
j_gene: TRBJ2-7
CDR3aa: CASSLVASEQYF

v_gene: TRBV29-1
j_gene: TRBJ2-3
CDR3aa: CSVEDRRLQRTDTQYF

v_gene: TRBV29-1
j_gene: TRBJ2-7
CDR3aa: CSVETFSGPYEQYF

v_gene: TRBV6-5
j_gene: TRBJ1-4
CDR3aa: CASSYWGSNEKLFF

v_gene: TRBV7-2
j_gene: TRBJ1-3
CDR3aa: CASSPDRAGNTIYF

v_gene: TRBV7-9
j_gene: TRBJ1-2
CDR3aa: CASSVAGTGLQILSGYTF

v_gene: TRBV13
j_gene: TRBJ1-2
CDR3aa: CASSRETGQGGGYTF

v_gene: TRBV6-5
j_gene: TRBJ1-1
CDR3aa: CASTGRGEAFF

v_gene: TRBV7-2
j_gene: TRBJ2-5
CDR3aa: CASSLEGRGGSQETQYF

v_gene: TRBV20-1
j_gene: TRBJ1-1
CDR3aa: CSGQAHTEAFF

v_gene: TRBV7-2
j_gene: TRBJ2-2
CDR3aa: CASSFRQGTGELFF

v_gene: TRBV6-5
j_gene: TRBJ1-4
CDR3aa: CASSRQSTNEKLFF

v_gene: TRBV23-1
j_gene: TRBJ1-1
CDR3aa: CASSHSPLGRTEAFF

v_gene: TRBV5-1
j_gene: TRBJ1-1
CDR3aa: CASSPQTGMNTEAFF

v_gene: TRBV7-9
j_gene: TRBJ2-7
CDR3aa: CSSSSGVGEQYF

v_gene: TRBV7-9
j_gene: TRBJ1-5
CDR3aa: CASSSGQGGQPQHF

v_gene: TRBV30
j_gene: TRBJ2-7
CDR3aa: CAWSLPGGWYEQYF

v_gene: TRBV7-2
j_gene: TRBJ2-7
CDR3aa: CASSRSGNSYEQYF

v_gene: TRBV29-1
j_gene: TRBJ2-1
CDR3aa: CRAGSPWEFF

v_gene: TRBV7-9
j_gene: TRBJ2-7
CDR3aa: CASSSAWTSTYEQYF

v_gene: TRBV6-6
j_gene: TRBJ1-2
CDR3aa: CASSWIRKQSLGGYTF

v_gene: TRBV5-1
j_gene: TRBJ1-1
CDR3aa: CASSRVTGGGTEAFF

v_gene: TRBV27
j_gene: TRBJ2-7
CDR3aa: CASSPISPGQGDYEQYF

v_gene: TRBV30
j_gene: TRBJ1-1
CDR3aa: CAWSERTGGSFF

v_gene: TRBV12-5
j_gene: TRBJ2-7
CDR3aa: CASGLPPNYEQYF

v_gene: TRBV5-1
j_gene: TRBJ2-3
CDR3aa: CASSFQAASTDTQYF

v_gene: TRBV28
j_gene: TRBJ2-2
CDR3aa: CASSSPGLAITPGELFF